This is a list of T cell receptor beta chains from one sample in a study of cytomegalovirus exposure and HLA in healthy donors. Sequenced by immunoSEQ multiplex PCR; TCRdb stores in-frame clones only, minus some. This sample has nearly 200,000 clones, with 77% found just once. Material: PBMCs. These receptors all come from a woman aged 25 to 39 in good health and CMV-seropositive. Both conserved end residues are part of each CDR3. D genes are given only for firm matches. Clone sizes are given selectively: once, few, many, or a class where the clone is expanded.

TRBV2,-,-,TRBJ1-2,TGTGCCAGCAGTGAGAGAGGCAGCTATGGCTACACCTTC,CASSERGSYGYTF
TRBV6-5,few,TRBD2,TRBJ2-7,TGTGCCAGCAGGGACCTTAGCGGGTCAGGGGAGCAGTACTTC,CASRDLSGSGEQYF
TRBV7-9,many,TRBD2,TRBJ2-2,TGTGCCAGCAGCTTCCGTCGGGGGGTCAACACCGGGGAGCTGTTTTTT,CASSFRRGVNTGELFF
TRBV28,few,-,TRBJ1-4,TGTGCCAGCAGCCCTCCGGCAGGGAACCGAGAAAAACTGTTTTTT,CASSPPAGNREKLFF
TRBV18,-,TRBD1,TRBJ2-2,TGTGCCAGCTCACTGGACAGGTCGAACACCGGGGAGCTGTTTTTT,CASSLDRSNTGELFF
TRBV9,-,-,TRBJ1-2,TGTGCCAGCAGCGTCCGGGACACTAACTATGGCTACACCTTC,CASSVRDTNYGYTF
TRBV5-1,once,-,TRBJ2-5,TGCGCCAGCAGCTTAGTACAACAAGAGACCCAGTACTTC,CASSLVQQETQYF
TRBV7-2,-,-,TRBJ1-4,TGTGCCAGCAGCCCATCGGCGGATAGGGAAAAACTGTTTTTT,CASSPSADREKLFF
TRBV4-1,-,-,TRBJ2-7,TGCGCCAGCAGCCAAGCCCATGAGGGTTCCCACGAGCAGTACTTC,CASSQAHEGSHEQYF
TRBV30,-,-,TRBJ2-5,TGTGCCTGGTATAACAGGGAGACCCAGTACTTC,CAWYNRETQYF
TRBV23-1,-,-,TRBJ1-2,TGCGCCAGCAGTCCAGGGGGCTACACCTTC,CASSPGGYTF
TRBV15,-,-,TRBJ2-4,TGTGCCACCAGCAGAGGGGGGGGGCCGGACAAAAACATTCAGTACTTC,CATSRGGGPDKNIQYF
TRBV7-2,-,TRBD2,TRBJ2-2,TGTGCCAGCAGCCTCTTAGCGGGGGGGCAGACCGGGGAGCTGTTTTTT,CASSLLAGGQTGELFF
TRBV7-3,-,-,TRBJ2-2,TGTGCCAGCAGCTTCATGAACACCGGGGAGCTGTTTTTT,CASSFMNTGELFF
TRBV5-1,-,TRBD1,TRBJ2-1,TGCGCCAGCAGCTTGGGGGACAGGGACACTGAGCAGTTCTTC,CASSLGDRDTEQFF
TRBV7-2,-,-,TRBJ1-1,TGTGCCAGCAGCCAACCGGGGAGGGAAGCTTTCTTT,CASSQPGREAFF